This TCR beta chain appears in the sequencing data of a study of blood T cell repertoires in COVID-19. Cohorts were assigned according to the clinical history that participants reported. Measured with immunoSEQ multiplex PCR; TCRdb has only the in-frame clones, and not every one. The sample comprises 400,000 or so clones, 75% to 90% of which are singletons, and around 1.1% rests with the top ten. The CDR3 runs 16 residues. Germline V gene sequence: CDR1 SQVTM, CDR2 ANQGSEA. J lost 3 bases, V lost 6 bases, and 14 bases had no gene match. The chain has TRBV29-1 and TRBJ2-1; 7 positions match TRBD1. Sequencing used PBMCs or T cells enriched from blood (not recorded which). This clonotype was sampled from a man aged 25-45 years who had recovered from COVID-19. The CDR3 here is CSVSPNRGLLYNEQFF. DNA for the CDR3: TGCAGCGTATCCCCAAACAGGGGCCTTCTCTACAATGAGCAGTTCTTC.